The 18 T cell receptor beta chains presented below share a single source sample, sequenced in a study of cytomegalovirus exposure and HLA in healthy donors. Sequencing was performed with immunoSEQ multiplex PCR; in TCRdb, only in-frame clones are kept and a portion is missing. The repertoire holds 100,000 to 150,000 clones, with around 94% as singletons. Sequencing was done on a sample of PBMCs. Receptor source: a woman in her late teens or twenties in good health and CMV-seronegative.

In this sample, this clone turned up once. The V and J genes are TRBV5-4 and TRBJ2-2; perhaps TRBD1 as D (5 bases). This CDR3 has 16 residues. The V gene lost 2 bases and the J gene lost 3 bases, with 14 bases spanning the gap. Germline CDR1 SGHNT, CDR2 YYREEE (reference sequence). For the CDR3, the DNA is TGTGCCAGCAGCTTCAGGGCTATGACGGACACCGGGGAGCTGTTTTTT. Residues: CASSFRAMTDTGELFF. Together with reference TRBV5-4 and TRBJ2-2, the CDR3 gives the full variable domain: ETGVTQSPTHLIKTRGQQVTLRCSSQSGHNTVSWYQQALGQGPQFIFQYYREEENGRGNFPPRFSGLQFPNYSSELNVNALELDDSALYLCASSFRAMTDTGELFFGEGSRLTVL.

The chain carries TRBV29-1 and TRBJ2-2; 10 nucleotides align to TRBD1. This CDR3 contains 15 residues. The germline gives CDR1 SQVTM, CDR2 ANQGSEA. J lost 4 bases, V lost 2 bases, and 4 bases had no gene match. CDR3 region: CSVEYRTGGTGELFF. The CDR3 nucleotides read TGCAGCGTTGAATACCGGACAGGGGGCACCGGGGAGCTGTTTTTT.

The chain couples TRBV2 to TRBJ1-5, with unresolved D. This CDR3 contains 17 residues. Trimming left V 8 bases short and J 0 bases short, with 20 bases between. In germline, CDR1 is SNHLY, CDR2 FYNNEI. The CDR3 region is CASSPGGGWDSNQPQHF. The CDR3, as DNA: TGTGCCAGCTCCCCTGGAGGAGGTTGGGATAGCAATCAGCCCCAGCATTTT. Full variable domain (missing parts from reference TRBV2 and TRBJ1-5): EPEVTQTPSHQVTQMGQEVILRCVPISNHLYFYWYRQILGQKVEFLVSFYNNEISEKSEIFDDQFSVERPDGSNFTLKIRSTKLEDSAMYFCASSPGGGWDSNQPQHFGDGTRLSIL.

This chain connects TRBV6-1 to TRBJ1-2; D remains ambiguous. V shed 0 bases and J shed 3 bases, with 8 bases lying between them. CDR3 length: 14 residues. The germline gives CDR1 MNHNS, CDR2 SASEGT. The CDR3 loop reads CASSEAGAHYGYTF. CDR3 coding DNA: TGTGCCAGCAGTGAAGCGGGAGCGCACTATGGCTACACCTTC.

The V call is TRBV27, the J call TRBJ2-5, with D possibly TRBD1 on 6 matching bases. The CDR3 covers 14 residues. The V end was cut by 3 bases, the J end by 7 bases, with 15 bases between. The germline CDR1 and CDR2 sequences are MNHEY and SMNVEV (reference sequence). The CDR3 sequence: CASSLSGASGTQYF. The CDR3 region has the DNA TGTGCCAGCAGTTTGTCAGGGGCTAGTGGGACCCAGTACTTC.

This clone was observed a single time. The chain joins TRBV7-2 to TRBJ1-1; 9 positions agree with TRBD1. Germline V lookup: CDR1 SGHTA, CDR2 FQGNSA. The V and J ends lost 5 bases and 6 bases, in that order; junction bases with no gene match: 4. This CDR3 comprises 13 residues. The CDR3 bases are TGTGCCAGCAGCCACAGGGGGCTCGCTGAAGCTTTCTTT. Translated, it gives CASSHRGLAEAFF. Complete variable domain (other parts from reference TRBV7-2 and TRBJ1-1): GAGVSQSPSNKVTEKGKDVELRCDPISGHTALYWYRQSLGQGLEFLIYFQGNSAPDKSGLPSDRFSAERTGGSVSTLTIQRTQQEDSAVYLCASSHRGLAEAFFGQGTRLTVV.

The V gene is TRBV28, the J gene TRBJ2-7, with D possibly TRBD1 on 5 matching bases. CDR3 length: 12 amino acids. V was shortened by 2 bases and J by 3 bases, with 5 bases between the two germline ends. Per germline, CDR1 MDHEN and CDR2 SYDVKM. CDR3 residues: CASSLDSYEQYF. In DNA form, the CDR3 reads TGTGCCAGCAGTTTAGACAGCTACGAGCAGTACTTC.

This rearrangement joins TRBV13 to TRBJ1-1; D is unclear. V was shortened by 6 bases and J by 2 bases, with 7 bases between the two germline ends. The CDR3 length is 12 residues. Germline CDR1 PRHDT, CDR2 FYEKMQ (reference sequence). CDR3 nucleotides: TGTGCCAGCAGTCGGGGTAACACTGAAGCTTTCTTT. Its translation: CASSRGNTEAFF. Drawing the rest from reference TRBV13 and TRBJ1-1, the complete variable domain is AAGVIQSPRHLIKEKRETATLKCYPIPRHDTVYWYQQGPGQDPQFLISFYEKMQSDKGSIPDRFSAQQFSDYHSELNMSSLELGDSALYFCASSRGNTEAFFGQGTRLTVV.

The rearrangement uses TRBV11-1 and TRBJ2-1, with unresolved D. V shed 0 bases and J shed 4 bases, with 13 bases lying between them. CDR1 and CDR2 (germline): SGHAT, FQDESV (reference sequence). The CDR3 runs 16 residues. The CDR3 DNA reads as TGTGCCAGCAGCTTAGCGTACGGAGACCCATACAATGAGCAGTTCTTC. It is translated as CASSLAYGDPYNEQFF.

The chain carries TRBV5-6 and TRBJ2-1, with TRBD2 identical over 7 bases. V was pared by 3 bases and J by 5 bases, with 8 bases of the junction left unmatched. Germline-derived CDR1 and CDR2 are SGHDT and YYEEEE. CDR3 size: 15 residues. The CDR3 is CASSSSGTTNNEQFF. CDR3 sequence (DNA): TGTGCCAGCAGCTCTTCCGGGACTACAAACAATGAGCAGTTCTTC.

This rearrangement joins TRBV19 to TRBJ1-2, with D perhaps matching TRBD1 (6 bases). With 5 bases removed from V and 2 bases from J, the gap between germline ends came to 24 bases. CDR1 and CDR2 (germline): LNHDA, SQIVND (reference sequence). The CDR3 sequence is 18 residues long. The chain's CDR3 is CASSRLSQTGSKNYGYTF. CDR3 sequence (DNA): TGTGCCAGTAGTCGCCTATCCCAGACAGGCTCCAAAAACTATGGCTACACCTTC. The complete variable domain, with remaining parts taken from reference TRBV19 and TRBJ1-2, reads DGGITQSPKYLFRKEGQNVTLSCEQNLNHDAMYWYRQDPGQGLRLIYYSQIVNDFQKGDIAEGYSVSREKKESFPLTVTSAQKNPTAFYLCASSRLSQTGSKNYGYTFGSGTRLTVV.

The V call is TRBV28, the J call TRBJ2-7; 7 bases map to TRBD1. After removal of 3 bases from V and 6 bases from J, the junction contained 8 bases not matched to a gene. Looked up from germline, CDR1 is MDHEN and CDR2 is SYDVKM. CDR3 length: 14 amino acids. CDR3: CASSFRGQPTEQYF. CDR3 DNA sequence: TGTGCCAGCAGTTTTAGGGGACAGCCCACCGAGCAGTACTTC. Variable domain in full (rest from reference TRBV28 and TRBJ2-7): DVKVTQSSRYLVKRTGEKVFLECVQDMDHENMFWYRQDPGLGLRLIYFSYDVKMKEKGDIPEGYSVSREKKERFSLILESASTNQTSMYLCASSFRGQPTEQYFGPGTRLTVT.

The rearrangement links TRBV5-1 to TRBJ2-1, with D uncertain. CDR3 length: 11 residues. Germline CDR1 is SGHRS and CDR2 is YFSETQ. Trimming shortened V by 2 bases and J by 7 bases, and 4 bases separated the two germline ends. This CDR3 is CASSFSNEQFF. CDR3 coding DNA: TGCGCCAGCAGCTTCAGTAATGAGCAGTTCTTC.

The rearrangement joins TRBV18 to TRBJ1-2; weak D call: TRBD1 (5 bases). Trimming took 0 bases from V and 4 from J, leaving 12 bases between them. From germline, CDR1 is KGHSH and CDR2 LQKENI. This CDR3 region has 15 residues. The CDR3 loop reads CASSPPEGRGYGYTF. The DNA of the CDR3 is TGTGCCAGCTCACCACCGGAGGGAAGGGGCTATGGCTACACCTTC. Full variable domain (outside the CDR3, taken from reference TRBV18 and TRBJ1-2): NAGVMQNPRHLVRRRGQEARLRCSPMKGHSHVYWYRQLPEEGLKFMVYLQKENIIDESGMPKERFSAEFPKEGPSILRIQQVVRGDSAAYFCASSPPEGRGYGYTFGSGTRLTVV.

V gene TRBV5-1 combines with J gene TRBJ1-1, with TRBD1 identical over 11 bases. Germline CDR1 and CDR2: SGHRS and YFSETQ. The CDR3 is 13 residues long. The V gene end was trimmed by 4 bases and the J gene end by 6 bases; junction bases not matched to a gene: 2. CDR3 coding DNA: TGCGCCAGCAGCCCGGGACAGGGGGCTGAAGCTTTCTTT. This translates into CASSPGQGAEAFF.

The V gene is TRBV30, the J gene TRBJ2-7, with 7 positions matching TRBD1. In germline, CDR1 is GTSNPN, CDR2 SVGIG (reference sequence). V dropped 5 bases and J dropped 0; count of bases not matched to a gene: 13. CDR3 length: 16 amino acids. CDR3 nucleotides: TGTGCCTGGGGAGGCCGATCCGGGACAGACTCCTACGAGCAGTACTTC. Translation: CAWGGRSGTDSYEQYF.

CDR3 in DNA: TGTGCCAGCAGTTACTCTGGCAGTCTCTCCTACGAGCAGTACTTC. Amino acids: CASSYSGSLSYEQYF. The V gene is TRBV6-6, the J gene TRBJ2-7; no clear D. The CDR3 extends over 15 amino acids. Trimming removed 0 bases from V and 0 bases from J, with 9 bases in between. Per germline, CDR1 MNHNY and CDR2 SVGAGI (reference sequence).

This chain connects TRBV18 to TRBJ2-6, with TRBD2 identical over 12 bases. CDR1 and CDR2 (germline): KGHSH, LQKENI. The V gene end was trimmed by 2 bases and the J gene end by 2 bases; junction bases not matched to a gene: 1. The CDR3 runs 17 residues. The CDR3 DNA reads as TGTGCCAGCTCACCAGGACTAGCGGGAACTGGGGCCAACGTCCTGACTTTC. Translating gives CASSPGLAGTGANVLTF.